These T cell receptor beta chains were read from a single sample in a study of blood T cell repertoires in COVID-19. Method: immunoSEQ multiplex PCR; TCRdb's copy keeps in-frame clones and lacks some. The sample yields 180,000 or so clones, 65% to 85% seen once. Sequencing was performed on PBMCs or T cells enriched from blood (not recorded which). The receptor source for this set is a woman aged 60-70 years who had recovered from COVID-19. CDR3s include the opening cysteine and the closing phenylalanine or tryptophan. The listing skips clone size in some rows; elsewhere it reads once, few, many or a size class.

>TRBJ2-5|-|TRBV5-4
CASSSDSFQETQYF
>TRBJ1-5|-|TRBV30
CAWSEGFNQPQHF
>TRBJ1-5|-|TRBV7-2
CASSSGRGGPQHF
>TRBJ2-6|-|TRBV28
CASSSNYGTGGTGANVLTF
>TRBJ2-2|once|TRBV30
CALGLPNTGELFF
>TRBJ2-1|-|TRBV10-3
CAISTSGGTTYNEQFF
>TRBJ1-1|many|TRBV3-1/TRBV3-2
CASSLRQGAEAFF
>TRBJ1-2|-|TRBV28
CASSPPRDWGYGYTF
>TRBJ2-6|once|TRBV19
CASSQGQGLSGANVLTF
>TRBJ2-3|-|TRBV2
CASSLGGFTDTQYF
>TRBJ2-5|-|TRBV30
CAFGTSGRGAETQYF
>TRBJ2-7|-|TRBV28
CASSLSGTDYEQYF
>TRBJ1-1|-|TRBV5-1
CASSFDRANTEAFF
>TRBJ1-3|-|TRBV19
CASTFTASGNTIYF
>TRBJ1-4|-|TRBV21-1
CASSKPCVARDSPTNEKLFF
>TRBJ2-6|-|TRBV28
CASGPSGSGANVLTF
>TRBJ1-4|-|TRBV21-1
CASSKLRRWQFEKLFF
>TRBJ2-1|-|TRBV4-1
CASTQGVGISYNEQFF
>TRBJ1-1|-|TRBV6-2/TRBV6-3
CASSSHRNTEAFF
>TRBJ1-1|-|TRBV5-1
CASTDYTEAFF
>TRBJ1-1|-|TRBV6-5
CASRSQGASPEAFF
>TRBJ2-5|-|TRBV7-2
CASSYQGQETQYF
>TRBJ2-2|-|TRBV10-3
CAISVGQGTTGELFF
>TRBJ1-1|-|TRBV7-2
CASSLVTGNTEAFF
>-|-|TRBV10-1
CASNTVGQGFYEQYF
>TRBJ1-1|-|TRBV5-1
CASSLVSGGGMLRNTEAFF
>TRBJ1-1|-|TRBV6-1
CASSELGRRGFF
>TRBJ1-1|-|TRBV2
CVSRELDTEAFF